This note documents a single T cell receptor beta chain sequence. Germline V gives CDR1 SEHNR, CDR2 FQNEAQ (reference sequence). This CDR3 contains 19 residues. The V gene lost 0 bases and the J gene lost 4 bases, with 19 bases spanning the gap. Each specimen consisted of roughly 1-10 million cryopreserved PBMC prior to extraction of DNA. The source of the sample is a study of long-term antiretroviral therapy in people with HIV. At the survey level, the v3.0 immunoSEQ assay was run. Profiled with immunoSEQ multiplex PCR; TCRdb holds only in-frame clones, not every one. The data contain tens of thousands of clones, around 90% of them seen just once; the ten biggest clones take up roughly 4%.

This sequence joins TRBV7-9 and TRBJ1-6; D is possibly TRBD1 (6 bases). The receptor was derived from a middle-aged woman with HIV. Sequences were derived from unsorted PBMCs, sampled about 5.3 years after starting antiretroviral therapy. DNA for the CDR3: TGTGCCAGCAGCTTAGCGGTCACTAGGGGGGGAGAGTATAATTCACCCCTCCACTTT. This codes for CASSLAVTRGGEYNSPLHF.